These 32 T cell receptor beta chains were sequenced from one sample in a study of Ad26.COV2.S vaccination and SARS-CoV-2 variants. Profiling relied on immunoSEQ multiplex PCR, and the TCRdb table lists in-frame clones only, not all of them. This table holds about 480,000 clones, roughly nine tenths found once. As to treatment: roughly 19 received Ad26.COV2.S at low or high dose, single or two shots; a few received placebo; per-sample allocation not given. Day 63 following the first vaccine or placebo injection was when the samples were taken. The sequenced sample was peripheral blood, obtained in a trial of Ad26.COV2.S vaccine versus placebo. These receptors were taken from a person between 18 and 59 years old who received the Ad26.COV2.S COVID-19 vaccine or a placebo.

This chain joins TRBV7-3 and TRBJ2-1; D unresolved. The CDR3 is 14 residues long. V was shortened by 2 bases and J by 7 bases, with 12 bases between the two germline ends. CDR1 is SGHTA and CDR2 is FQGTGA in the germline V gene. CDR3 sequence reads: CASSLLGLPNEQFF. For the CDR3, the DNA is TGTGCCAGCAGCTTATTGGGCTTACCTAATGAGCAGTTCTTC.

The CDR3 is CASSPTSGSKDNEQFF. DNA of the CDR3: TGTGCCAGCAGTCCTACTAGCGGGAGCAAAGACAATGAGCAGTTCTTC. The chain couples TRBV28 to TRBJ2-1, with 11 bases matching TRBD2. This CDR3 has 16 amino acids. Germline V gives CDR1 MDHEN, CDR2 SYDVKM. Trimming took 5 bases from V and 5 from J; bases not matched to a gene: 8. Based on the CDR3 plus reference TRBV28 and TRBJ2-1, the full variable domain is DVKVTQSSRYLVKRTGEKVFLECVQDMDHENMFWYRQDPGLGLRLIYFSYDVKMKEKGDIPEGYSVSREKKERFSLILESASTNQTSMYLCASSPTSGSKDNEQFFGPGTRLTVL.

The V gene is TRBV28, the J gene TRBJ1-4, with a weak D call TRBD1 (5 bases). Germline CDR1 MDHEN, CDR2 SYDVKM. CDR3 length: 14 residues. Trimming stripped 8 bases from V and 5 bases from J, with 15 bases between. The CDR3 region has the DNA TGTGCCAGCTCCTTTTGGGACGGGAATGAAAAACTGTTTTTT. It specifies CASSFWDGNEKLFF.

This clone was recorded once. This chain links TRBV19 with TRBJ1-6, with 10 bases aligning to TRBD1. The CDR3 is made up of 15 amino acids. Germline loops: CDR1 LNHDA, CDR2 SQIVND (reference sequence). V gave up 7 bases and J gave up 9 bases; unmatched junction bases: 9. The CDR3 spells CASNLIRDRGSPLHF. CDR3 coding DNA: TGTGCCAGTAACCTCATCCGGGACAGGGGTTCACCCCTCCACTTT.

This clone was detected a few times. The chain recombines TRBV5-4 with TRBJ2-7, with a tentative D call TRBD1 (5 bases). The CDR3 length is 16 residues. CDR1 SGHNT and CDR2 YYREEE come from the germline V gene (reference sequence). Between the trimmed V and J ends, which lost 0 bases and 0 bases, there was a span of 13 bases. The CDR3, as DNA: TGTGCCAGCAGCTTGGGTACGGCAGGGCGCTCCTACGAGCAGTACTTC. This codes for CASSLGTAGRSYEQYF.

The V and J genes are TRBV4-1 and TRBJ1-1; 12 nucleotides agree with TRBD1. With 5 bases clipped from V and 10 bases from J, the junction kept 14 bases outside the gene matches. CDR3 length: 16 amino acids. Germline V CDR1 and CDR2: MGHRA, YSYEKL. The CDR3: CASSNPGQGAGRRAFF. Here the CDR3 DNA reads TGCGCCAGCAGCAACCCGGGACAGGGGGCCGGGCGTCGAGCTTTCTTT.

Comments on this clone: This sample includes further DNA sequences coding for the same CDR3. The chain joins TRBV28 to TRBJ1-1; TRBD1 aligns across 7 bases. Germline values: CDR1 MDHEN, CDR2 SYDVKM. The V and J ends lost 6 bases and 1 base, in that order; junction bases with no gene match: 5. CDR3 length: 14 amino acids. CDR3 sequence: CASSLGQKNTEAFF. The DNA of the CDR3 is TGTGCCAGCAGCCTGGGACAGAAGAACACTGAAGCTTTCTTT. Filled out from reference TRBV28 and TRBJ1-1, the complete variable domain reads DVKVTQSSRYLVKRTGEKVFLECVQDMDHENMFWYRQDPGLGLRLIYFSYDVKMKEKGDIPEGYSVSREKKERFSLILESASTNQTSMYLCASSLGQKNTEAFFGQGTRLTVV.

The chain is built from TRBV3-1 (or the pseudogene TRBV3-2) and TRBJ2-1; no reliable D call. CDR3 size: 11 residues. CDR1 is LGHDT, CDR2 YNNKEL, per germline (reference sequence). The V and J ends lost 2 bases and 11 bases respectively, with 7 bases between them. DNA of the CDR3: TGTGCCAGCAGCCAACGAGGTCAGCAGTTCTTC. Its translation is CASSQRGQQFF.

The V call is TRBV9, the J call TRBJ2-5; a weak D match, TRBD2 (5 bases). Germline V gene lookup returns CDR1 SGDLS and CDR2 YYNGEE. CDR3 size: 15 residues. Trimming shortened V by 6 bases and J by 1 base, and 16 bases separated the two germline ends. CDR3 amino acids: CASTPLGVPQETQYF. In nucleotides, the CDR3 is TGTGCCAGCACCCCCCTCGGGGTTCCCCAAGAGACCCAGTACTTC.

J is TRBJ2-6 and V is TRBV4-2; 12 positions match TRBD2. The germline CDR1 and CDR2 sequences are LGHNA and YNFKEQ. The CDR3 runs to 19 residues. The J segment lost 0 bases and the V segment lost 2 bases, leaving 5 bases of the junction unmatched. The CDR3 region is CASSQILAGGFSGANVLTF. CDR3 bases: TGTGCCAGCAGCCAAATACTAGCGGGGGGATTCTCTGGGGCCAACGTCCTGACTTTC.

The genes are TRBV27 and TRBJ2-7; 8 bases line up with TRBD2. CDR3 size: 14 residues. V shed 6 bases and J 2 bases; nucleotides not matched to a gene: 6. The germline V gene has CDR1 MNHEY and CDR2 SMNVEV (reference sequence). The CDR3: CASSQLAAAYEQYF. DNA of the CDR3: TGTGCCAGCAGCCAACTAGCGGCAGCCTACGAGCAGTACTTC.

J is TRBJ1-5 and V is TRBV28, with D hard to call. Germline V gene lookup returns CDR1 MDHEN and CDR2 SYDVKM. Between the trimmed V and J ends, which lost 5 bases and 9 bases, there was a span of 14 bases. CDR3 length equals 13 residues. CDR3 region: CASSPPERWPQHF. In DNA, the CDR3 is TGTGCCAGCAGTCCTCCCGAACGGTGGCCCCAGCATTTT.

The chain recombines TRBV6-2 or TRBV6-3 with TRBJ1-1, with D hard to call. V shed 4 bases and J shed 4 bases, with 16 bases lying between them. This CDR3 is built from 15 residues. The germline V gene encodes CDR1 MNHEY and CDR2 SVGEGT. CDR3 DNA: TGTGCCAGCAGTTTCAAACCTAGGGAGAGCACTGAAGCTTTCTTT. Amino acid sequence: CASSFKPRESTEAFF.

This clone appeared once. The chain couples TRBV6-5 to TRBJ1-1, with a possible D match to TRBD1 (5 bases). The ends were cut back, 2 bases at V and 2 bases at J, with 9 bases in the middle. Germline CDR1 MNHEY, CDR2 SVGAGI. CDR3 length: 14 amino acids. The CDR3 region has the DNA TGTGCCAGCAGTTACGGGCAGGGAAACACTGAAGCTTTCTTT. Protein sequence: CASSYGQGNTEAFF.

In DNA form, the CDR3 reads TGTGCCAGCAGCCCGGACAGGGCCAACTCTGGAAACACCATATATTTT. This codes for CASSPDRANSGNTIYF. V and J are TRBV28 and TRBJ1-3, with TRBD1 matching 8 bases. V was pared by 6 bases and J by 0 bases, with 7 bases of the junction left unmatched. The CDR3 consists of 16 residues. Germline values: CDR1 MDHEN, CDR2 SYDVKM.

The V call is TRBV9, the J call TRBJ2-1; D is possibly TRBD2 (7 bases). Germline CDR1 SGDLS, CDR2 YYNGEE. V was clipped by 0 bases and J by 5 bases, with 18 bases between them. The CDR3 runs to 17 residues. CDR3 in DNA: TGTGCCAGCAGCGTAGGGAACAGGGCTAGCGGAGACAATGAGCAGTTCTTC. Protein sequence: CASSVGNRASGDNEQFF.

This chain links TRBV5-1 with TRBJ1-1; D is undetermined. The V and J ends lost 1 base and 0 bases respectively, with 1 base between them. This CDR3 comprises 12 residues. CDR1 and CDR2 from the germline V gene are SGHRS and YFSETQ. In nucleotides, the CDR3 is TGCGCCAGCAGCTTGATGAACACTGAAGCTTTCTTT. It is translated as CASSLMNTEAFF.

The gene calls are TRBV6-5 and TRBJ2-3; 8 nucleotides match TRBD1. V shed 7 bases, J shed 0 bases, and the junction held 6 bases outside the gene matches. Germline CDR1 MNHEY, CDR2 SVGAGI. The CDR3 runs 15 residues. The CDR3 here is CASTPGQASTDTQYF. The CDR3 coding sequence is TGTGCCAGCACCCCGGGACAGGCTAGCACAGATACGCAGTATTTT.

The chain carries TRBV6-2 or TRBV6-3 and TRBJ2-7; 8 bases line up with TRBD2. Germline CDR1 and CDR2: MNHEY and SVGEGT. V was pared by 6 bases and J by 2 bases, with 6 bases of the junction left unmatched. The CDR3 consists of 14 residues. CDR3 in amino acids: CASSLAGKAYEQYF. As DNA, the CDR3 is TGTGCCAGCAGCTTAGCGGGAAAGGCCTACGAGCAGTACTTC.

This clone came up once. This chain joins TRBV19 and TRBJ2-3; the D is unclear. Trimming took off 2 bases at V and 0 bases at J, with 6 bases between the two ends. CDR1 and CDR2 (germline): LNHDA, SQIVND (reference sequence). CDR3 size: 14 residues. This CDR3 is CASSIFSSTDTQYF. The CDR3 bases are TGTGCCAGTAGTATATTCTCGAGCACAGATACGCAGTATTTT.

V and J are TRBV29-1 and TRBJ2-4; 12 nucleotides match TRBD2. Germline V lookup: CDR1 SQVTM, CDR2 ANQGSEA. There are 13 residues in the CDR3. The V segment lost 4 bases and the J segment 7 bases; nucleotides outside the gene matches: 2. The CDR3 DNA reads as TGCAGCGTTGGGACTAGCGGGGCGAACATTCAGTACTTC. The encoded protein is CSVGTSGANIQYF.

Regarding this clone: The germline gene is not matched at one end of the junction; a read error may be the cause. CDR3 amino acids: CATSGRGSQPQHF. Here the CDR3 DNA reads TGTGCCACGAGTGGACGGGGCTCTCAGCCCCAGCATTTT. The chain employs TRBV24-1 and TRBJ1-5; a weak D match, TRBD1 (5 bases). This CDR3 is 13 amino acids long. Per germline, CDR1 KGHDR and CDR2 SFDVKD.

The chain joins TRBV19 to TRBJ1-1; TRBD1 might be the D (5 bases). The V end lost 5 bases, the J end lost 5 bases, and 12 bases lay between the germline ends. In germline, CDR1 is LNHDA, CDR2 SQIVND (reference sequence). This CDR3 is built from 13 residues. DNA of the CDR3: TGTGCCAGTAGTCAGGGTTGGAATACTGAAGCTTTCTTT. This encodes CASSQGWNTEAFF. Full variable domain (outside the CDR3, taken from reference TRBV19 and TRBJ1-1): DGGITQSPKYLFRKEGQNVTLSCEQNLNHDAMYWYRQDPGQGLRLIYYSQIVNDFQKGDIAEGYSVSREKKESFPLTVTSAQKNPTAFYLCASSQGWNTEAFFGQGTRLTVV.

This chain connects TRBV19 to TRBJ2-2; a possible D gene is TRBD1 (6 bases). This CDR3 spans 15 amino acids. Germline V gene data show CDR1 as LNHDA and CDR2 as SQIVND (reference sequence). The germline V and J ends were trimmed by 6 bases and 3 bases, with 14 bases remaining between them. The CDR3 protein is CASSRWGQDTGELFF. The CDR3 DNA is TGTGCCAGTAGCAGATGGGGGCAAGACACCGGGGAGCTGTTTTTT.

This chain's CDR3 is CASSAGTDIYNEQFF. CDR3 DNA sequence: TGCGCCAGCAGCGCCGGGACTGATATCTACAATGAGCAGTTCTTC. The chain carries TRBV5-1 and TRBJ2-1, with D possibly TRBD2 on 6 matching bases. Between the trimmed V and J ends, which lost 4 bases and 3 bases, there was a span of 14 bases. Germline assignment: CDR1 SGHRS and CDR2 YFSETQ. CDR3 length equals 15 residues.

The V and J genes are TRBV4-3 and TRBJ2-1; 9 bases are a match to TRBD2. V trimming: 0 bases; J trimming: 6 bases; junction bases outside the gene matches: 6. Germline CDR1 is LGHNA and CDR2 is YSLEER. The CDR3 extends over 16 amino acids. The DNA of the CDR3 is TGCGCCAGCAGCCAAGATAGGGCGGGAGGGCCCAATGAGCAGTTCTTC. It encodes CASSQDRAGGPNEQFF.

The chain combines TRBV11-2 with TRBJ2-2, with 9 bases fitting TRBD2. The V gene's germline CDR1 is SGHAT and CDR2 FQNNGV. After removal of 1 base from V and 6 bases from J, the junction contained 6 bases not matched to a gene. This CDR3 comprises 16 residues. The CDR3 DNA follows: TGTGCCAGCAGCTTAGGTAGCGGGAGATCCGCCGGGGAGCTGTTTTTT. This gives the protein CASSLGSGRSAGELFF.

The chain joins TRBV27 to TRBJ1-4; 8 bases are shared with TRBD1. V lost 2 bases, J lost 15 bases, and 11 bases stayed unmatched. The CDR3 runs to 14 residues. Germline V gene lookup returns CDR1 MNHEY and CDR2 SMNVEV (reference sequence). The CDR3 DNA sequence: TGTGCCAGCAGTTTAACCGGGACAGGAAGAGGATTGTTTTTT. Translated, it gives CASSLTGTGRGLFF.

This rearrangement joins TRBV27 to TRBJ2-7, with D perhaps matching TRBD1 (5 bases). Trimming took off 1 base at V and 6 bases at J, with 13 bases between the two ends. Per germline, CDR1 MNHEY and CDR2 SMNVEV (reference sequence). The CDR3 has 14 amino acids. The CDR3 region has the DNA TGTGCCAGCAGTTTATTAGGGGTAGGAGCCGAGCAGTACTTC. It translates to CASSLLGVGAEQYF.

V usage is TRBV25-1 and J usage is TRBJ2-3; D is undetermined. CDR1 is MGHDK and CDR2 is SYGVNS in the germline V gene. The CDR3 loop spans 12 amino acids. V was pared by 0 bases and J by 5 bases, with 3 bases between. CDR3 amino acids: CASSEYIDTQYF. The CDR3 region has the DNA TGTGCCAGCAGTGAATATATAGATACGCAGTATTTT.

The chain employs TRBV6-1 and TRBJ1-4, with D unclear. Trimming took off 3 bases at V and 7 bases at J, with 6 bases between the two ends. The CDR3 sequence is 12 residues long. The V gene's germline CDR1 is MNHNS and CDR2 SASEGT. DNA for the CDR3: TGTGCCAGCAGTGAGAACGCTGAAAAACTGTTTTTT. It codes for CASSENAEKLFF.

The V and J genes are TRBV15 and TRBJ1-2; D is possibly TRBD1 (6 bases). This CDR3 is built from 13 residues. Trimming stripped 5 bases from V and 8 bases from J, with 15 bases between. Germline assignment: CDR1 LNHNV and CDR2 YYDKDF (reference sequence). CDR3 DNA sequence: TGTGCCACCAGCTCAAGGGGGGCACTAGGCTACACCTTC. As protein: CATSSRGALGYTF.